This TCR beta chain was identified during a study of CD8 T cells in Susac syndrome. Study observations and caveats: It was acknowledged in the study that the number of individuals who were included in its TCR sequencing and HLA analysis was relatively small. Susac CD8+ cells expanded clonally the most in TEMRA cells and in active patients.

Roughly 0.45 to 1 ug RNA was reverse transcribed with random hexamers. Amplification of TCR beta CDR3 across 54 Vbeta and 13 Jbeta was performed with immunoSEQ multiplex PCR. MiXCR, applied by TCRdb to the immunoSEQ multiplex PCR reads, yields one record per CDR3 protein. The profile covers fewer than 90,000 distinct CDR3 sequences, with roughly 92% appearing a single time and about 0.41% taken by the ten largest. Germline V CDR1 and CDR2: MNHEY, SVGEGT. V lost 4 bases and J 0 bases, leaving 22 bases between the germline ends. The CDR3 totals 18 residues. Points on this clonotype: The target antigen is unknown.

The clonotype originates from a human donor with Susac syndrome. Sequencing was performed on CD8+ T cells from PBMCs. The rearrangement joins TRBV6-2 or TRBV6-3 to TRBJ2-7; D perhaps matches TRBD2 (5 bases). CDR3 in amino acids: CASSSNGLRIMSSYEQYF. CDR3 sequence (DNA): TGTGCCAGCAGTTCTAACGGACTCCGAATAATGAGCTCCTACGAGCAGTACTTC.